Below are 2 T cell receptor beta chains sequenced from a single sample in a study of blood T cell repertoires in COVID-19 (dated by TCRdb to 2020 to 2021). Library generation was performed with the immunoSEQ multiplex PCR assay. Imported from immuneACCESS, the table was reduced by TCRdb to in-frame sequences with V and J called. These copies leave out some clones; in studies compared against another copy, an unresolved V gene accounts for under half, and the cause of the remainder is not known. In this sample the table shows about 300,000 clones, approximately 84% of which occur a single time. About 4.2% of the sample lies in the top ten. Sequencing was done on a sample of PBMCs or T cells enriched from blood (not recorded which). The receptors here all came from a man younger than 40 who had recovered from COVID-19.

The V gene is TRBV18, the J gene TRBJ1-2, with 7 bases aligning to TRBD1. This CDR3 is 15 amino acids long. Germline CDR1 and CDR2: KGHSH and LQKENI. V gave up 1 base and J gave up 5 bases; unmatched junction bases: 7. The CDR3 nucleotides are TGTGCCAGCTCACCACGGGACAGCCCCACTTATGGCTACACCTTC. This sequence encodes CASSPRDSPTYGYTF. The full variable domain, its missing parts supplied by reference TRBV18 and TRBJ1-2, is NAGVMQNPRHLVRRRGQEARLRCSPMKGHSHVYWYRQLPEEGLKFMVYLQKENIIDESGMPKERFSAEFPKEGPSILRIQQVVRGDSAAYFCASSPRDSPTYGYTFGSGTRLTVV.

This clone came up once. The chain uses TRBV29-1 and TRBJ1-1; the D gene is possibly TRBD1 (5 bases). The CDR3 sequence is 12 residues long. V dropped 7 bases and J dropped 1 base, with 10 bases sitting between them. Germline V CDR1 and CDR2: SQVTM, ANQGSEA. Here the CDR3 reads CSGRAGNTEAFF. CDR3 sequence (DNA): TGCAGCGGCAGGGCAGGGAACACTGAAGCTTTCTTT.